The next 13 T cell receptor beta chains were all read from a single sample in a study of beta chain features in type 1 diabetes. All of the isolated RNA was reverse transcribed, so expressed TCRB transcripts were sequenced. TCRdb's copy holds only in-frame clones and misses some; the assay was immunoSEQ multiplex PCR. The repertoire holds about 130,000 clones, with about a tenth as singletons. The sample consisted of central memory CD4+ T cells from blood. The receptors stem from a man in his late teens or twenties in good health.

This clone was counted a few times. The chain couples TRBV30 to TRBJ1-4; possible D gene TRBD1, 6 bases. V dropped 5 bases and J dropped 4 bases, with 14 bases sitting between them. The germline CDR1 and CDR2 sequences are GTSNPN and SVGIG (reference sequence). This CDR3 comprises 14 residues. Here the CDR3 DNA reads TGTGCCTGGGCAACCGGGACACTTAATGAAAAACTGTTTTTT. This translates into CAWATGTLNEKLFF.

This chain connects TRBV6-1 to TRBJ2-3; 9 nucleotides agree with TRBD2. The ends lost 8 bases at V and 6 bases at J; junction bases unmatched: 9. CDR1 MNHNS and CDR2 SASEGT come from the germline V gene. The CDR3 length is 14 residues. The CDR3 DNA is TGTGCCAGCCTACGCGGGGGGGCGGGGGATACGCAGTATTTT. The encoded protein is CASLRGGAGDTQYF.

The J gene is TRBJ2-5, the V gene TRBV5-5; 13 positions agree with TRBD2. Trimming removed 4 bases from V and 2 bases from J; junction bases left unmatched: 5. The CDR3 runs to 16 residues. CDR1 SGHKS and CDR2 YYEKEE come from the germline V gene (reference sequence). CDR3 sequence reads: CASSQGLAGRQETQYF. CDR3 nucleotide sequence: TGTGCCAGCAGCCAGGGACTAGCGGGACGGCAAGAGACCCAGTACTTC.

The CDR3 loop reads CATNGGSSGELFF. CDR3 DNA sequence: TGCGCCACCAACGGGGGGAGTTCCGGGGAGCTGTTTTTT. The chain combines TRBV5-1 with TRBJ2-2; 7 nucleotides agree with TRBD2. CDR3 size: 13 residues. J was trimmed by 6 bases and V by 9 bases; bases with no gene match: 8. Per germline, CDR1 SGHRS and CDR2 YFSETQ.

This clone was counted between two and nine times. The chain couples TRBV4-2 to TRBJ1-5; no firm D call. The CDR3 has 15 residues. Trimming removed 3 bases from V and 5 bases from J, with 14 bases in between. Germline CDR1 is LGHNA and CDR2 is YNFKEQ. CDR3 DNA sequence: TGTGCCAGCAGCCACTTAGCGGGGTTGGATCAGCCCCAGCATTTT. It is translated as CASSHLAGLDQPQHF.

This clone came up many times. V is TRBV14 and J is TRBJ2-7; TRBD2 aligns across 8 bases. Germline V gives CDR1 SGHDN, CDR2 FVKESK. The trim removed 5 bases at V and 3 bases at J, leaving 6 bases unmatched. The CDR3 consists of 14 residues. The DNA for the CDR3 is TGTGCCAGCAGCTTCCCCGGGACTAGCTACGAGCAGTACTTC. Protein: CASSFPGTSYEQYF.

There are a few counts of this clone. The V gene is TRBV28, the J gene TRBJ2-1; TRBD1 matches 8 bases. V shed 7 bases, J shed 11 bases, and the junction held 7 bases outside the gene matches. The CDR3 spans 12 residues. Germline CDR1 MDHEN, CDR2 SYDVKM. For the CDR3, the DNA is TGTGCCAGCAAACCGGACAGGGCCCAGCAGTTCTTC. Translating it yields CASKPDRAQQFF.

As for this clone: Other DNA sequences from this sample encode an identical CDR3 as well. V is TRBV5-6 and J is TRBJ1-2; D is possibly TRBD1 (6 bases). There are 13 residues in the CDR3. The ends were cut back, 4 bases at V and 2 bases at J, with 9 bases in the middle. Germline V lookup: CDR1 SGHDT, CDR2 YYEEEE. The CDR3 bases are TGTGCCAGCAGCCCAGGACAGAACTATGGCTACACCTTC. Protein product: CASSPGQNYGYTF.

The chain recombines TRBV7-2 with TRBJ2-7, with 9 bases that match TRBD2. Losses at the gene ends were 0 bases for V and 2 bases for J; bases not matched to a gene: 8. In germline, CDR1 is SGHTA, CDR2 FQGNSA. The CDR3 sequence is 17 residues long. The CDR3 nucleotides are TGTGCCAGCAGCTTAGCCGGAATAGCGGGGGACCCCTACGAGCAGTACTTC. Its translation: CASSLAGIAGDPYEQYF.

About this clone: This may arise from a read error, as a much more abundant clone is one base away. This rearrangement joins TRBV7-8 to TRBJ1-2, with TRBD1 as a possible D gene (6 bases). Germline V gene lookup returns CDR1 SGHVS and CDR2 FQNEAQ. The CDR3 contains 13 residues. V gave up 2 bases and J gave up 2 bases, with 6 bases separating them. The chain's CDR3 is CASSLQGNYGYTF. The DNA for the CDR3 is TGTGCCAGCAGCTTACAGGGGAACTATGGCTACACCTTC. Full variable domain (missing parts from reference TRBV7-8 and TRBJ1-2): GAGVSQSPRYKVAKRGQDVALRCDPISGHVSLFWYQQALGQGPEFLTYFQNEAQLDKSGLPSDRFFAERPEGSVSTLKIQRTQQEDSAVYLCASSLQGNYGYTFGSGTRLTVV.

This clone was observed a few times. The DNA for the CDR3 is TGTGCCAGCAGTCCGGGCAGGGTTGGCTACACCTTC. As protein: CASSPGRVGYTF. V usage is TRBV6-5 and J usage is TRBJ1-2; perhaps TRBD1 as D (5 bases). Trimming took off 5 bases at V and 7 bases at J, with 11 bases between the two ends. The CDR3 extends over 12 amino acids. Germline-derived CDR1 and CDR2 are MNHEY and SVGAGI.

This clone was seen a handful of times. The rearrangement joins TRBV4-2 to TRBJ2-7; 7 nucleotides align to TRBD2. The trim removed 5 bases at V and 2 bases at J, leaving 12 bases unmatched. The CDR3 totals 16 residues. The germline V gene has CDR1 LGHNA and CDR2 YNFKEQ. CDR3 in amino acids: CASSTRGAGLAYEQYF. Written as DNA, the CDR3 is TGTGCCAGCAGCACCCGAGGAGCGGGGCTCGCCTACGAGCAGTACTTC.

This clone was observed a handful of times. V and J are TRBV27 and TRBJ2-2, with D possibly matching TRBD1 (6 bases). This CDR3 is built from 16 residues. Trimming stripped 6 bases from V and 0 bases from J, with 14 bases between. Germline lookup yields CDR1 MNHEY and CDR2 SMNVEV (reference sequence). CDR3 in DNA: TGTGCCAGCAGCCTACAGGGAACCACGAACACCGGGGAGCTGTTTTTT. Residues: CASSLQGTTNTGELFF.